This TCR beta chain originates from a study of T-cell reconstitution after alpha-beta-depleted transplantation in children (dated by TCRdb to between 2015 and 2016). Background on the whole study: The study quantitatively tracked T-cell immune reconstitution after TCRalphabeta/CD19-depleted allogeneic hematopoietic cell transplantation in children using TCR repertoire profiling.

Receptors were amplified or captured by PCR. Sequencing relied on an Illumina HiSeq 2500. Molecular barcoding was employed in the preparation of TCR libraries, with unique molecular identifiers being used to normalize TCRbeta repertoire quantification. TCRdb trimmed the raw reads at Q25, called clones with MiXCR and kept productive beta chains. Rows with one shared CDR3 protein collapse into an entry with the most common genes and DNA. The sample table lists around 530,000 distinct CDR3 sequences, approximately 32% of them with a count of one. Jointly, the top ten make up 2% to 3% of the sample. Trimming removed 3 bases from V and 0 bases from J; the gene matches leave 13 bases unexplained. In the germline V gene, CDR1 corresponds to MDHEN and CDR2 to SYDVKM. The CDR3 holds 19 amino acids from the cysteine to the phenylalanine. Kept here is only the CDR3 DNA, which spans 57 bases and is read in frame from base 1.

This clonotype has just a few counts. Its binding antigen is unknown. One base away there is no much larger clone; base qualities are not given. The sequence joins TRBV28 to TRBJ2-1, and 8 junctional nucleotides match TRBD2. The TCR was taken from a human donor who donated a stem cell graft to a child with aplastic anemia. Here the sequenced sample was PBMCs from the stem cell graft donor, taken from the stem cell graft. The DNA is TGTGCCAGCAGTTTCAGAATCGGGGGGGAGGGCAGCTCCTACAATGAGCAGTTCTTC. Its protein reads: CASSFRIGGEGSSYNEQFF.